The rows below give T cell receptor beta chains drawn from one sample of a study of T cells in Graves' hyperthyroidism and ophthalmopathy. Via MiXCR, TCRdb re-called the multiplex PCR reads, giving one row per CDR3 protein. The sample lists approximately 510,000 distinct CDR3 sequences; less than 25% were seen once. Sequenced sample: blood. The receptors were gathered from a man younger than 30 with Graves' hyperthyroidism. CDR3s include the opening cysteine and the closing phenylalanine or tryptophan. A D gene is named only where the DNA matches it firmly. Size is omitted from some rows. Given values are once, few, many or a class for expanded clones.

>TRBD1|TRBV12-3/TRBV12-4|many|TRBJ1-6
TGTGCCAGCAGTTTGGGACAGGGCACTTCACCCCTCCACTTT
CASSLGQGTSPLHF
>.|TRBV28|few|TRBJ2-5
TGTGCCAGCAGTTTACTAGCGAAAGAGACCCAGTACTTC
CASSLLAKETQYF
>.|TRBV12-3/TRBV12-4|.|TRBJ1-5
TGTGCCAGCAGACCCACACAGGGCGGCTATCAGCCTCAGCATTTT
CASRPTQGGYQPQHF
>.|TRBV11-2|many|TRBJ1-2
TGTGCCAGCAGCTTAGTTTCAGGGACGGACTATGGCTACACCTTC
CASSLVSGTDYGYTF
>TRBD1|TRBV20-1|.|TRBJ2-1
TGCAGTGCTAGGGACCCGGGACAGGACCTCTACAATGAGCAGTTCTTC
CSARDPGQDLYNEQFF
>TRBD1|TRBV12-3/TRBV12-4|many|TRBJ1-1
TGTGCCAGCATTACTCGAGGGGGACAGGGTGTGAACACTGAAGCTTTCTTT
CASITRGGQGVNTEAFF
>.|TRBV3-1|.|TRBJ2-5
TGTGCCAGCAGCACCTTGGAGGGGACCCAGTACTTC
CASSTLEGTQYF
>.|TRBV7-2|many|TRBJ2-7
TGTGCCAGCGGTCGCGGGGAATTGTACGAGCAGTACTTC
CASGRGELYEQYF
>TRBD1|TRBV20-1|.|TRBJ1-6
TGCAGTGCCCCCTCCTTCCTAGGGGGCGCCGATTCCTATAATTCACCCCTCCACTTT
CSAPSFLGGADSYNSPLHF
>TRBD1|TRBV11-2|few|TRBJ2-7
TGTGCCAGCAGCCCCCGGACAGGGCGGATTGGGCCGTATTACGAGCAGTACTTC
CASSPRTGRIGPYYEQYF
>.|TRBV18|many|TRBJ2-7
TGTGCCAGCTCATTCAGGGATCCTTACGAGCAGTACTTC
CASSFRDPYEQYF
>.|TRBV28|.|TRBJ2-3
TGTGCCACCGTAAACAGGGCCGTCACAGATACGCACTATTTT
CATVNRAVTDTHYF
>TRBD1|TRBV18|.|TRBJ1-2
TGTGCCAGCTCACCTAGTAGCCGGACAGGTGAAGGCTACACCTTC
CASSPSSRTGEGYTF
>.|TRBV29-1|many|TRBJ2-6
TGCAGCGCGAGAAGCAGAGATCTCGGGGCCAACGTCCTGACTTTC
CSARSRDLGANVLTF
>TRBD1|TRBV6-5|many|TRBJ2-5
TGTGCCAGCATTACCGGACAGGGCCAAGAGACCCAGTACTTC
CASITGQGQETQYF
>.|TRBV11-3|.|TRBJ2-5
TGTGCCAGCAGTTTCCACGAAGAGACCCAGTACTTC
CASSFHEETQYF
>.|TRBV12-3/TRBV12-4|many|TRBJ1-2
TGTGCCAGCAGTTTTCTCAGGGGTGGCTACACCTTC
CASSFLRGGYTF
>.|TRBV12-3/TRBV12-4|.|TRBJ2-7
TGTGCCAGCAGTTTAACCCAATACGAGCAGTACTTC
CASSLTQYEQYF
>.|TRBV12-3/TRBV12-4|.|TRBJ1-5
TGTGCCAGCAGTCAAAAGGACTGGAGCAATCAGCCCCAGCATTTT
CASSQKDWSNQPQHF
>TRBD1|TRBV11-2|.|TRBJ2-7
TGTGCCAGCAGCGCCGGGACAGGGGACGTCTGGGAGCAGTACTTC
CASSAGTGDVWEQYF
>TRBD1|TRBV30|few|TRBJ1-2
TGTGCCTGGAGGCAGGGGGTTGACTATGGCTACACCTTC
CAWRQGVDYGYTF
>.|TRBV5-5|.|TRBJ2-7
TGTGCCAGCAGCATGGGTCCGGCAGGGCGGACCTACGAGCAGTACTTC
CASSMGPAGRTYEQYF
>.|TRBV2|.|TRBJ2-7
TGTGCCAGCAGTGACGACGGTTACTACGAGCAGTACTTC
CASSDDGYYEQYF
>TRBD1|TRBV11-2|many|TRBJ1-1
TGTGCCAGCAGTCGACAGGGGGTGGCTGAAGCTTTCTTT
CASSRQGVAEAFF
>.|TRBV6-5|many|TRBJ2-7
TGTGCCAGCAGTTATAGCAAGGGAGTCTACGAGCAGTACTTC
CASSYSKGVYEQYF
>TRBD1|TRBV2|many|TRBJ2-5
TGTGCCAGCAGTGAACCCCGGACAGGCTTCCAAGAGACCCAGTACTTC
CASSEPRTGFQETQYF
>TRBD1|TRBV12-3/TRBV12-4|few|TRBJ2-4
TGTGCCAGCAGTTCGACAGGGCTAGCCAAAAACATTAAGTACTTC
CASSSTGLAKNIKYF
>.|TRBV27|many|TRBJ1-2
TGTGCCAGCAGTGCCCGGGGGGGGGGCCTCTATGGCTACACCTTC
CASSARGGGLYGYTF
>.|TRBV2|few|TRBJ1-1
TGTGCCAGCAGTGACATCGGATTGGACACTGAAGCTTTCTTT
CASSDIGLDTEAFF
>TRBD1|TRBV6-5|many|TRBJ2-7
TGTGCCAGCAGGATGGGGACAGGGGACTACGAGCAGTACTTC
CASRMGTGDYEQYF